The 20 T cell receptor beta chains below come from one sample, sequenced in a study of CD8+CD57+ T cells in acquired aplastic anemia (dated by TCRdb to 2017 to 2018). For sequencing, an Illumina HiSeq 2000 was employed. Profiling of TCR beta VDJ combinations and CDR3 sequences used genomic DNA as the template. The raw public data were reprocessed by TCRdb itself: fastp quality trimming at Q25, MiXCR clonotype calling, in-frame beta chains only. Every distinct CDR3 protein forms one entry, paired with its most common genes and DNA. The sample profile shows 400,000 to 450,000 distinct CDR3 sequences; about two thirds of them were found once. Approximately 4% of the sample is taken by the ten largest. The specimen was sorted CD4+, CD8+, or CD8+CD57+ T cells (not recorded which) from PBMCs. The receptors stem from a human donor in good health, serving as a control.

The table lists this clonotype with many counts. This chain connects TRBV7-2 to TRBJ2-2; D is possibly TRBD1 or TRBD2 (5 bases each). This CDR3 is 14 amino acids long. V lost 1 base and J lost 7, with 10 bases in between. Germline-derived CDR1 and CDR2 are SGHTA and FQGNSA. The CDR3: CASSLGWGIGELFF. In DNA, the CDR3 is TGTGCCAGCAGCTTAGGATGGGGGATCGGGGAGCTGTTTTTT.

This clonotype was observed at least ten times. The chain has TRBV12-3 or TRBV12-4 and TRBJ2-2, with TRBD2 matching over 10 bases. J was trimmed by 5 bases and V by 3 bases; bases with no gene match: 9. The CDR3 covers 17 residues. The CDR3 DNA reads TGTGCCAGCAGTTTTGTCAGCGGGGGGGCGAGAACCGGGGAGCTGTTTTTT. Protein product: CASSFVSGGARTGELFF.

Of note for this clonotype: It may be a read error: a sequence one base away is much more abundant. The chain uses TRBV6-2 or TRBV6-3 and TRBJ2-1; D is uncertain. This CDR3 region has 15 residues. Germline CDR1 reads MNHEY; CDR2 reads SVGEGT. In DNA, the CDR3 is TGTGCCCGCAGTTACGATAACAGACGCAACAATGAGCAGTTCTTC. As protein: CARSYDNRRNNEQFF.

This chain joins TRBV7-3 and TRBJ1-5; TRBD1 might be the D (5 bases). V was cut by 9 bases and J by 14 bases, with 29 bases left in between. CDR3 size: 15 residues. Looked up from germline, CDR1 is SGHTA and CDR2 is FQGTGA. Written as DNA, the CDR3 is TGTGCCAGTAGTAGGGGTGCCATTGTCAATCAGCCGAAGCATTTT. Residues: CASSRGAIVNQPKHF.

This clonotype has a handful of counts. CDR3 nucleotide sequence: TGTGCCAGCCTACCCTACAGGGAGGTCCCTGAAGCTTTCTTT. Amino acid sequence: CASLPYREVPEAFF. The chain recombines TRBV6-2 or TRBV6-3 with TRBJ1-1; weak D call: TRBD1 (6 bases). Between the trimmed V and J ends, which lost 8 bases and 6 bases, there was a span of 19 bases. CDR1 is MNHEY, CDR2 SVGEGT, per germline. The CDR3 consists of 14 residues.

This rearrangement joins TRBV20-1 to TRBJ1-6; D uncertain. The V end was cut by 1 base, the J end by 0 bases, with 10 bases between. Germline values: CDR1 DFQATT, CDR2 SNEGSKA (reference sequence). The CDR3 length is 16 residues. Written as DNA, the CDR3 is TGCAGTGCTAGAGGGACTGAGAGCTCCTATAATTCACCCCTCCACTTT. Its translation: CSARGTESSYNSPLHF.

This chain connects TRBV9 to TRBJ2-1, with a tentative D call TRBD1 (7 bases). The CDR3 loop spans 17 amino acids. Per germline, CDR1 SGDLS and CDR2 YYNGEE. Trimming shortened V by 6 bases and J by 8 bases, and 27 bases separated the two germline ends. As DNA, the CDR3 is TGTGCCAGCAATACCGGCCTACAGGGGACTCCTACATATGAGCAGTTCTTC. This codes for CASNTGLQGTPTYEQFF.

A few counts support this clonotype. V is TRBV2 and J is TRBJ2-5; 8 bases line up with TRBD1. The closer fit of TRBJ1-2 to the DNA end suggests the J call may be wrong. CDR3 length equals 14 residues. Germline V CDR1 and CDR2: SNHLY, FYNNEI. In DNA form, the CDR3 reads TGTGCCAGCAGCTACGGACAGGGCGCTGTTGGCTACACCTTC. Protein sequence: CASSYGQGAVGYTF.

This clonotype came up many times. The J gene is TRBJ2-7, the V gene TRBV20-1; 9 bases map to TRBD1. Germline V CDR1 and CDR2: DFQATT, SNEGSKA (reference sequence). J lost 2 bases, V lost 2 bases, and 7 bases had no gene match. CDR3 length: 15 amino acids. As DNA, the CDR3 is TGCAGTGCTAGAACCGGGACAGGGATTACCTACGAGCAGTACTTC. Its protein is CSARTGTGITYEQYF.

This clonotype was seen repeatedly, ten times or more. The chain couples TRBV20-1 to TRBJ1-6; D perhaps matches TRBD1 (5 bases). The germline CDR1 and CDR2 sequences are DFQATT and SNEGSKA (reference sequence). With 0 bases removed from V and 10 bases from J, the gap between germline ends came to 13 bases. This CDR3 spans 14 amino acids. CDR3 residues: CSARDAFGDSPLHF. Written as DNA, the CDR3 is TGCAGTGCTAGAGATGCCTTTGGGGACTCACCCCTCCACTTT.

The chain couples TRBV9 to TRBJ1-1, with D unclear. The CDR3 is made up of 14 amino acids. Germline V gene sequence: CDR1 SGDLS, CDR2 YYNGEE. V dropped 4 bases and J dropped 12 bases, with 22 bases sitting between them. Here the CDR3 reads CASSLRTVDSYTFF. DNA for the CDR3: TGTGCCAGCAGCCTGAGAACGGTTGATAGCTACACTTTCTTT.

This clonotype was seen just once. One junction end does not reproduce the germline sequence, and a read error may be involved. DNA for the CDR3: TGTGCCACCAGCCCCGCAACACCCTACGAGCAGTACTTC. It yields the protein CATSPATPYEQYF. This chain links TRBV11-2 with TRBJ2-7; D is ambiguous. The germline V gene has CDR1 SGHAT and CDR2 FQNNGV. This CDR3 is 13 amino acids long. The full variable domain, in which reference TRBV11-2 and TRBJ2-7 provide the parts outside the CDR3, is EAGVAQSPRYKIIEKRQSVAFWCNPISGHATLYWYQQILGQGPKLLIQFQNNGVVDDSQLPKDRFSAERLKGVDSTLKIQPAKLEDSAVYLCATSPATPYEQYFGPGTRLTVT.

Comment on this clonotype: At one of its ends the junction is not consistent with the germline gene, which may arise from a read error. The chain carries TRBV7-3 and TRBJ2-5; D remains unclear. The CDR3 is made up of 13 amino acids. The germline CDR1 and CDR2 sequences are SGHTA and FQGTGA. The CDR3 here is CASSFWPHLTEYF. CDR3 bases: TGTGCCAGCAGCTTCTGGCCACACCTGACCGAGTACTTC.

This clonotype has at least ten counts. One end of the junction is discordant with germline, which a read error may explain. This chain uses TRBV10-1 with TRBJ2-7, with 14 bases lining up with TRBD2. The CDR3 runs to 14 residues. Germline CDR1 and CDR2: WNHNN and SYGVQD (reference sequence). CDR3 coding DNA: TGCGCCAGCAGTGCCGGGACTAGCGGGGGCCCTCAACGCTTC. Translated: CASSAGTSGGPQRF.

As regards this clonotype: This is likely a read error, given that the CDR3 carries no conserved phenylalanine or tryptophan at its end. No DNA is shown, since the ends of the CDR3 on it are uncertain; the CDR3 is the one TCRdb lists. The V gene is TRBV2, the J gene TRBJ2-3; the table calls TRBD2, which could not be checked here. The germline gives CDR1 SNHLY, CDR2 FYNNEI. The CDR3 length is 14 residues, termini included. CDR3 amino acids: CASSEIGSTHNFYP.

Ten or more counts support this clonotype. The rearrangement joins TRBV2 to TRBJ1-6; D is ambiguous. Trimming cost V 1 base and J 12 bases, with 16 bases left between them. Looked up from germline, CDR1 is SNHLY and CDR2 is FYNNEI. The CDR3 has 15 amino acids. CDR3 DNA sequence: TGTGCCAGCAGTGAAGACGGCCGGTTAAGTTTACCCCTCCACTTT. Its protein product is CASSEDGRLSLPLHF.

The chain employs TRBV5-1 and TRBJ2-1, with TRBD1 matching 12 bases. This CDR3 comprises 15 residues. Trimming removed 2 bases from V and 15 bases from J; junction bases left unmatched: 12. Germline CDR1 is SGHRS and CDR2 is YFSETQ. CDR3 nucleotides: TGCGCCAGCAGCTTAGGGACAGGGGGCGCAAGCGATCCGTTCTTC. It yields the protein CASSLGTGGASDPFF.

Details on this clonotype: An end of the junction differs from the germline gene, which may be a read error. The gene calls are TRBV7-2 and TRBJ1-4; 9 bases fit TRBD1. Germline CDR1 SGHTA, CDR2 FQGNSA. The CDR3 runs to 14 residues. In nucleotides, the CDR3 is TGTGCCAGCAGCCTTTCCGGGACAGGGTCCTACGTGCAGTTT. This gives the protein CASSLSGTGSYVQF.

This clonotype has a single count. The chain has TRBV11-2 and TRBJ1-2; D possibly corresponds to TRBD1 (5 bases). The CDR3 contains 15 residues. Germline V lookup: CDR1 SGHAT, CDR2 FQNNGV. Trimming pared 4 bases from V and 1 base from J, leaving 13 bases between. The CDR3 loop reads CASSCGAGDNYGYTF. The CDR3 DNA sequence: TGTGCCAGCAGCTGTGGGGCGGGGGATAACTATGGCTACACCTTC.

This clonotype was detected only a few times. This sequence joins TRBV29-1 and TRBJ2-7; D perhaps matches TRBD1 (6 bases). Trimming removed 1 base at V and 3 bases at J, with 13 bases between. This CDR3 spans 14 amino acids. Germline V gives CDR1 SQVTM, CDR2 ANQGSEA. The CDR3 DNA follows: TGCAGCGTTGAAGTAGGCAGGGGTGACTACGAGCAGTACTTC. This translates into CSVEVGRGDYEQYF.